The 12 T cell receptor beta chains below were found in one sample sequenced in a study of shared clonotypes between healthy human individuals. Method: immunoSEQ multiplex PCR; TCRdb's copy keeps in-frame clones and lacks some. The sample lists millions of clones, 85% to 95% occurring once. The sequencing input was naive CD4+ T cells sorted from blood. Subset here: CD45RA+ positively selected. The receptors shown here come from a man younger than 30 in good health.

V is TRBV10-3 and J is TRBJ2-5; 10 positions agree with TRBD2. The germline gives CDR1 ENHRY, CDR2 SYGVKD. The CDR3 is 19 residues long. Trimming took 4 bases from V and 2 from J; bases not matched to a gene: 16. The CDR3 DNA reads as TGTGCCATCAGTGGGGATTTAGCGGGGGGCCCACTAAGACAAGAGACCCAGTACTTC. Protein sequence: CAISGDLAGGPLRQETQYF.

Worth noting for this clone: The identical CDR3 is also encoded by other nucleotide sequences in the sample. The chain carries TRBV6-1 and TRBJ2-5, with a possible D match to TRBD2 (7 bases). The V end lost 2 bases, the J end lost 4 bases, and 11 bases lay between the germline ends. CDR3 length: 14 residues. CDR1 and CDR2 (germline): MNHNS, SASEGT. DNA of the CDR3: TGTGCCAGCAGTGAACAAGGGGGGGGAGAGACCCAGTACTTC. It specifies CASSEQGGGETQYF.

The chain couples TRBV10-2 to TRBJ2-3; 11 bases fit TRBD2. This CDR3 has 11 amino acids. V dropped 7 bases and J dropped 14; count of bases not matched to a gene: 5. Germline V gene sequence: CDR1 WSHSY, CDR2 SAAADI. The CDR3 sequence: CASNSGGALYF. CDR3 nucleotides: TGCGCCAGCAATAGCGGGGGGGCTCTGTATTTT.

The J gene is TRBJ2-7, the V gene TRBV29-1, with D perhaps matching TRBD1 or TRBD2 (6 bases each). Germline CDR1 and CDR2: SQVTM and ANQGSEA. The CDR3 is 11 residues long. The CDR3 DNA reads TGCACTGGAAGGGGGGCCTACGAGCAGTACTTC. This encodes CTGRGAYEQYF.

V gene TRBV27 combines with J gene TRBJ2-7, with TRBD1 matching 9 bases. J lost 3 bases, V lost 4 bases, and 7 bases had no gene match. The germline V gene encodes CDR1 MNHEY and CDR2 SMNVEV (reference sequence). The length of the CDR3 is 15 residues. DNA of the CDR3: TGTGCCAGCAGTTCTGGGACAGGGACCCTCTACGAGCAGTACTTC. This codes for CASSSGTGTLYEQYF.

As for this clone: A much larger clone lies one base from this, so it may be a read error. At the DNA level, this CDR3 is encoded by other sequences in the same sample as well. The V and J genes are TRBV5-1 and TRBJ2-5; no clear D. Germline loops: CDR1 SGHRS, CDR2 YFSETQ. This CDR3 spans 11 amino acids. Trimming took off 5 bases at V and 2 bases at J, with 4 bases between the two ends. CDR3 bases: TGCGCCAGCAGTTTTCAAGAGACCCAGTACTTC. Translating gives CASSFQETQYF.

This chain uses TRBV25-1 with TRBJ2-2; TRBD1 agrees at 7 bases. V lost 5 bases and J lost 5; bases outside the gene matches: 8. The CDR3 extends over 15 amino acids. Germline V gene sequence: CDR1 MGHDK, CDR2 SYGVNS. The CDR3 DNA sequence: TGTGCCAGCAGTAAACCGGGACAGCTGACCGGGGAGCTGTTTTTT. This codes for CASSKPGQLTGELFF.

V and J are TRBV5-4 and TRBJ1-1; the match to TRBD1 covers 9 bases. Germline values: CDR1 SGHNT, CDR2 YYREEE (reference sequence). V dropped 4 bases and J dropped 4; count of bases not matched to a gene: 5. The CDR3 is made up of 14 amino acids. CDR3: CASSITGGRTEAFF. CDR3 in DNA: TGTGCCAGCAGCATCACAGGGGGCCGCACTGAAGCTTTCTTT. Supplemented by reference TRBV5-4 and TRBJ1-1, the full variable domain reads ETGVTQSPTHLIKTRGQQVTLRCSSQSGHNTVSWYQQALGQGPQFIFQYYREEENGRGNFPPRFSGLQFPNYSSELNVNALELDDSALYLCASSITGGRTEAFFGQGTRLTVV.

The chain carries TRBV30 and TRBJ1-1; tentative D call: TRBD1 (5 bases). The CDR3 is made up of 12 amino acids. In germline, CDR1 is GTSNPN, CDR2 SVGIG (reference sequence). The V gene lost 7 bases and the J gene lost 6 bases, with 15 bases spanning the gap. DNA of the CDR3: TGTGCCTATGGGTCACCGGGACCTGAAGCTTTCTTT. Protein sequence: CAYGSPGPEAFF.

The chain uses TRBV27 and TRBJ1-2, with D tentatively TRBD1 (5 bases). V lost 2 bases to trimming and J lost 1 base, with 8 bases between them. CDR1 and CDR2 (germline): MNHEY, SMNVEV (reference sequence). This CDR3 is 14 amino acids long. The CDR3 DNA follows: TGTGCCAGCAGTTTAAAGGGGCTTAACTATGGCTACACCTTC. It encodes CASSLKGLNYGYTF.

The chain carries TRBV13 and TRBJ2-2, with D uncertain. Trimming stripped 5 bases from V and 5 bases from J, with 12 bases between. Germline V gives CDR1 PRHDT, CDR2 FYEKMQ (reference sequence). This CDR3 spans 14 amino acids. The CDR3 sequence is CASSGRPGTGELFF. The CDR3 DNA is TGTGCCAGCAGCGGCAGGCCTGGAACCGGGGAGCTGTTTTTT.

The chain employs TRBV7-8 and TRBJ2-7, with D hard to call. This CDR3 comprises 13 residues. The germline CDR1 and CDR2 sequences are SGHVS and FQNEAQ. The ends were cut back, 6 bases at V and 3 bases at J, with 12 bases in the middle. The chain's CDR3 is CASSRQPHYEQYF. The CDR3 nucleotides read TGTGCCAGCAGTCGGCAACCACACTACGAGCAGTACTTC.